Sequencing of this TCR beta chain was carried out in a study of blood T cell repertoires in COVID-19. Study as a whole: The United States, Italy and Spain supplied acute and convalescent COVID-19 samples. Sources were T cells, B-cell-depleted T cells, or PBMCs; the material itself was cDNA or gDNA.

Original processing notes: The assay estimated nucleated cells by amplifying reference gene primers. Some clones are missing from TCRdb's copy, which holds only in-frame ones; the method was immunoSEQ multiplex PCR. The V and J calls and clone size were taken over from that table, and D and trimming were inferred from the DNA. The table has about 140,000 clones, approximately 86% seen once. Trimming took 3 bases from V and 10 from J; bases not matched to a gene: 21. The germline V gene encodes CDR1 DFQATT and CDR2 SNEGSKA (reference sequence). The CDR3 totals 18 residues. The chain carries TRBV20-1 and TRBJ2-1; 10 nucleotides align to TRBD2. Sequences were obtained from peripheral blood. The clonotype comes from a human donor in a cohort sampled during active COVID-19. The CDR3 DNA follows: TGCAGTGCTAGTCCGCGCGGCGAGCGGGGGGGATCTCCTCGGGAGCAGTTCTTC. This translates into CSASPRGERGGSPREQFF.